This T cell receptor beta chain was identified in a study of monozygotic twins with inflammatory bowel disease. The germline V gene has CDR1 SGHRS and CDR2 YFSETQ. There are 14 residues in the CDR3. As for this clonotype: Its antigen remains unidentified.

TCRdb re-analyzed the 5' RACE reads; it lists each CDR3 protein once, without DNA. The table for this sample gives 300,000 to 400,000 distinct CDR3 sequences. Study results and limitations: TCRbeta diversity (inverse Simpson) was lower in IBD patients than in healthy co-twins.

J is TRBJ2-7 and V is TRBV5-1. The source is a human donor with ulcerative colitis or Crohn's disease, or a healthy co-twin of an affected twin (not recorded which). Specimen: blood. The CDR3 loop is CASSSGVSSYEQYF. Combining the CDR3 with reference TRBV5-1 and TRBJ2-7 gives the whole variable domain KAGVTQTPRYLIKTRGQQVTLSCSPISGHRSVSWYQQTPGQGLQFLFEYFSETQRNKGNFPGRFSGRQFSNSRSEMNVSTLELGDSALYLCASSSGVSSYEQYFGPGTRLTVT.